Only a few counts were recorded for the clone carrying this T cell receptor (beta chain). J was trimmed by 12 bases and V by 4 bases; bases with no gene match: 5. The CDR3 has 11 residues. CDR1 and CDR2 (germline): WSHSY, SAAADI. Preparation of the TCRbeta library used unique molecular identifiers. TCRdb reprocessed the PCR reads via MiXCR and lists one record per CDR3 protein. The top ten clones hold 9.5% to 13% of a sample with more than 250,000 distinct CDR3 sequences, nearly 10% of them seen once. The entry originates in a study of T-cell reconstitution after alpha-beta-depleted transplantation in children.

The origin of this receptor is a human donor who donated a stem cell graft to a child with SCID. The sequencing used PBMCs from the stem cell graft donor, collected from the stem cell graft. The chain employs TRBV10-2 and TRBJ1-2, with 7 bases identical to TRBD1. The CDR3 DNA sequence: TGCGCCAGCAGTGGACAGGGATCGAACACCTTC. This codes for CASSGQGSNTF.